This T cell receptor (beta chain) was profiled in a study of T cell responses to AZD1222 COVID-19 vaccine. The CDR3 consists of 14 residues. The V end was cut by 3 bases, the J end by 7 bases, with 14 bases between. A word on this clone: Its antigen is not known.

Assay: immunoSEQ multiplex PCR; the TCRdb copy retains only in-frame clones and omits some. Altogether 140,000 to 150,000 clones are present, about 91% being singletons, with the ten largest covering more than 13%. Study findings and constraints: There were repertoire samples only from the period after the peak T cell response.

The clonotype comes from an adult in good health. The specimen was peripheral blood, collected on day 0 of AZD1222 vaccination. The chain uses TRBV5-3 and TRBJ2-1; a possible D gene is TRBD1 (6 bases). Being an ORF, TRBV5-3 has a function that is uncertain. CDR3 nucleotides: TGTGCCAGAAGCTCGGAACAGGGTGGTAATGAGCAGTTCTTC. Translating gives CARSSEQGGNEQFF.